These 29 T cell receptor beta chains were sequenced from one sample in a study of T cells in Graves' hyperthyroidism and ophthalmopathy. Researchers amplified the TCR beta CDR3 regions from RNA transcripts. HTBI primers were employed in a first-round RT-PCR of the TCR CDR3. TCRdb reprocessed the multiplex PCR reads via MiXCR and lists one record per CDR3 protein. In the table there are more than 300,000 distinct CDR3 sequences, about 14% of which are singletons. The specimen was blood. All receptors come from a woman aged 25 to 39 with Graves' ophthalmopathy.

This clonotype was seen many times. The V and J genes are TRBV12-5 and TRBJ2-2; D not resolved. V gave up 0 bases and J gave up 1 base, with 0 bases separating them. CDR3 length: 13 residues. Per germline, CDR1 LGHNT and CDR2 FRNRAP. The chain's CDR3 is CASGLVNTGELFF. CDR3 nucleotides: TGTGCTAGTGGTTTGGTGAACACCGGGGAGCTGTTTTTT.

In this sample, this clonotype turned up many times. This CDR3 reads CASSEWYYEQYF. The CDR3 coding sequence is TGTGCCAGCAGTGAATGGTACTACGAGCAGTACTTC. The gene calls are TRBV2 and TRBJ2-7; D gene uncertain. From germline, CDR1 is SNHLY and CDR2 FYNNEI. Trimming took 2 bases from V and 3 from J, leaving 5 bases between them. This CDR3 spans 12 amino acids. The full variable domain, in which reference TRBV2 and TRBJ2-7 provide the parts outside the CDR3, is EPEVTQTPSHQVTQMGQEVILRCVPISNHLYFYWYRQILGQKVEFLVSFYNNEISEKSEIFDDQFSVERPDGSNFTLKIRSTKLEDSAMYFCASSEWYYEQYFGPGTRLTVT.

This clonotype was detected many times. V gene TRBV28 combines with J gene TRBJ1-5; no definite D call. Germline-derived CDR1 and CDR2 are MDHEN and SYDVKM. The CDR3 extends over 13 amino acids. Trimming stripped 5 bases from V and 7 bases from J, with 12 bases between. The CDR3 spells CASSLGPRQPQHF. CDR3 in DNA: TGTGCCAGCAGTCTAGGTCCGCGGCAGCCCCAGCATTTT.

About this clonotype itself: Germline and junction disagree at one end, which may indicate a read error. The chain joins TRBV13 to TRBJ2-2; D gene unclear. Germline-derived CDR1 and CDR2 are PRHDT and FYEKMQ (reference sequence). This CDR3 is built from 15 residues. The DNA of the CDR3 is TGTGTCAGCAGCTCCATTTTAGGTACCACCGGGGAGCTGTTTTTT. This sequence encodes CVSSSILGTTGELFF.

This clonotype showed up just a few times. The genes are TRBV6-2 or TRBV6-3 and TRBJ1-1; 8 bases are a match to TRBD1. There are 15 residues in the CDR3. Germline assignment: CDR1 MNHEY and CDR2 SVGEGT. Losses at the gene ends were 2 bases for V and 5 bases for J; bases not matched to a gene: 7. The CDR3 nucleotides read TGTGCCAGCAGTTACGACAGGGACAGGTGGACTGAAGCTTTCTTT. Translation gives CASSYDRDRWTEAFF.

The V gene is TRBV29-1, the J gene TRBJ2-4; D remains unclear. Germline V gene lookup returns CDR1 SQVTM and CDR2 ANQGSEA. The ends were cut back, 4 bases at V and 0 bases at J, with 7 bases in the middle. The CDR3 runs 13 residues. The CDR3 protein is CSVGGLAKNIQYF. In DNA form, the CDR3 reads TGCAGCGTTGGAGGTTTAGCCAAAAACATTCAGTACTTC. Supplemented by reference TRBV29-1 and TRBJ2-4, the full variable domain reads SAVISQKPSRDICQRGTSLTIQCQVDSQVTMMFWYRQQPGQSLTLIATANQGSEATYESGFVIDKFPISRPNLTFSTLTVSNMSPEDSSIYLCSVGGLAKNIQYFGAGTRLSVL.

V gene TRBV7-9 combines with J gene TRBJ2-2, with TRBD1 identical over 7 bases. Unmatched junction bases numbered 18, after V lost 7 bases and J lost 7 bases. Germline CDR1 and CDR2: SEHNR and FQNEAQ (reference sequence). The CDR3 sequence is 17 residues long. The CDR3 DNA follows: TGTGCCAGCACTTGGATGTCTGGGACAGCCTCGGGCGGGGAGCTGTTTTTT. Translation: CASTWMSGTASGGELFF.

Comments on this clonotype: A much larger clone lies one base from this, so it may be a read error. CDR3 region: CSAGGQNYGYTF. In DNA, the CDR3 is TGCAGTGCGGGGGGACAGAACTATGGCTACACCTTC. The rearrangement uses TRBV20-1 and TRBJ1-2; 7 bases map to TRBD1. The germline V gene encodes CDR1 DFQATT and CDR2 SNEGSKA (reference sequence). V lost 6 bases to trimming and J lost 2 bases; unmatched junction nucleotides: 3. There are 12 residues in the CDR3.

Many counts were recorded for this clonotype. The J gene is TRBJ2-1, the V gene TRBV6-1, with 8 nucleotides matching TRBD1. Germline lookup yields CDR1 MNHNS and CDR2 SASEGT. J lost 6 bases, V lost 6 bases, and 1 base had no gene match. The CDR3 contains 12 residues. In DNA, the CDR3 is TGTGCCAGCAGACAGGGGGGCAATGAGCAGTTCTTC. It is translated as CASRQGGNEQFF.

This clonotype occurred many times. The chain carries TRBV27 and TRBJ1-2; 8 bases are a match to TRBD1. After removal of 10 bases from V and 8 bases from J, the junction contained 18 bases not matched to a gene. There are 15 residues in the CDR3. Germline CDR1 reads MNHEY; CDR2 reads SMNVEV (reference sequence). Written as DNA, the CDR3 is TGTGCCACCACCCCCTCTCCAGGACAGGGCTACGGCTACACCTTC. Translating gives CATTPSPGQGYGYTF.

This clonotype showed up many times. The genes are TRBV3-1 and TRBJ2-3, with TRBD2 as a possible D gene (7 bases). V was cut by 1 base and J by 2 bases, with 13 bases left in between. In germline, CDR1 is LGHDT, CDR2 YNNKEL (reference sequence). CDR3 length: 16 amino acids. CDR3 amino acids: CASSQGAGANTDTQYF. The CDR3 DNA follows: TGTGCCAGCAGCCAAGGCGCGGGGGCGAACACAGATACGCAGTATTTT.

This chain's CDR3 is CASSRGGVELFF. The CDR3 DNA follows: TGTGCCAGCAGCCGCGGGGGCGTGGAGCTGTTTTTT. V and J are TRBV14 and TRBJ2-2; TRBD2 is a possible D gene (7 bases). The CDR3 contains 12 residues. The germline CDR1 and CDR2 sequences are SGHDN and FVKESK. Trimming left V 4 bases short and J 10 bases short, with 10 bases between.

This clonotype came up many times. V and J are TRBV6-1 and TRBJ1-2; no reliable D call. The CDR3 length is 14 residues. Germline V gene data show CDR1 as MNHNS and CDR2 as SASEGT. Trimming removed 6 bases at V and 2 bases at J, with 13 bases between. CDR3 DNA sequence: TGTGCCAGCAGGAGGGCAACAGCAAACTATGGCTACACCTTC. Translation gives CASRRATANYGYTF.

This clonotype has at least ten counts. The chain combines TRBV7-2 with TRBJ2-1; 12 nucleotides line up with TRBD1. The CDR3 sequence is 17 residues long. V lost 1 base to trimming and J lost 4 bases; unmatched junction nucleotides: 5. CDR1 is SGHTA, CDR2 FQGNSA, per germline. The DNA for the CDR3 is TGTGCCAGCAGCTTAGGAGTGGGACAGGGGGCATACAATGAGCAGTTCTTC. Translation gives CASSLGVGQGAYNEQFF.

This clonotype was seen at least ten times. This sequence joins TRBV15 and TRBJ2-1, with 10 bases matching TRBD2. Trimming removed 1 base from V and 10 bases from J; junction bases left unmatched: 7. The CDR3 is 15 residues long. The germline CDR1 and CDR2 sequences are LNHNV and YYDKDF (reference sequence). CDR3 coding DNA: TGTGCCACCAGCAGAGCCTGGACTAGCGGAACAGAGCAGTTCTTC. Protein sequence: CATSRAWTSGTEQFF.

This clonotype was counted a few times. A much larger clone is a single base away; this may be a read error. V gene TRBV12-5 combines with J gene TRBJ2-2; TRBD2 agrees at 10 bases. This CDR3 has 14 amino acids. Per the germline V gene, CDR1 is LGHNT and CDR2 is FRNRAP. CDR3 nucleotides: TGTGCTGGTGGTCAGCGGGGGGGTTCCGGGGAGCTGTTTTTT. It codes for CAGGQRGGSGELFF.

The genes are TRBV7-2 and TRBJ2-1; D is possibly TRBD2 (5 bases). Trimming left V 5 bases short and J 6 bases short, with 17 bases between. The CDR3 consists of 15 residues. From germline, CDR1 is SGHTA and CDR2 FQGNSA. DNA of the CDR3: TGTGCCAGCAGCACAACTGGCGGGCGGGCCAATGAGCAGTTCTTC. This sequence encodes CASSTTGGRANEQFF.

This clonotype was detected ten times or more. CDR3 region: CASSTRDYSYEQYF. In nucleotides, the CDR3 is TGTGCCAGCAGCACACGTGATTACTCCTACGAGCAGTACTTC. The rearrangement joins TRBV7-8 to TRBJ2-7, with D unclear. This CDR3 has 14 amino acids. Germline loops: CDR1 SGHVS, CDR2 FQNEAQ. V was pared by 5 bases and J by 0 bases, with 11 bases between.

This clonotype was observed many times. This chain joins TRBV2 and TRBJ2-1; no clear D gene. The V gene lost 4 bases and the J gene lost 0 bases, with 7 bases spanning the gap. This CDR3 contains 14 residues. Germline CDR1 and CDR2: SNHLY and FYNNEI. CDR3 sequence reads: CASSVESSYNEQFF. The DNA of the CDR3 is TGTGCCAGCAGTGTAGAGAGCTCCTACAATGAGCAGTTCTTC.

The V and J genes are TRBV27 and TRBJ1-3; D unresolved. The CDR3 has 17 amino acids. Trimming took 2 bases from V and 0 from J, leaving 14 bases between them. CDR1 is MNHEY, CDR2 SMNVEV, per germline (reference sequence). The CDR3 region has the DNA TGTGCCAGCAGTTTAGGAAGCGTCTCGGGCTCTGGAAACACCATATATTTT. It codes for CASSLGSVSGSGNTIYF.

This clonotype was counted a few times. V and J are TRBV10-2 and TRBJ1-2; 7 bases map to TRBD1. CDR3 length: 14 residues. Germline CDR1 reads WSHSY; CDR2 reads SAAADI. Germline trimming cut 2 bases from V and 5 bases from J; bases unmatched to any gene: 5. This CDR3 reads CASSEITGVYGYTF. The DNA for the CDR3 is TGCGCCAGCAGTGAGATAACAGGGGTATATGGCTACACCTTC.

This clonotype was observed many times. The chain combines TRBV28 with TRBJ2-7; D call uncertain. The V end was cut by 3 bases, the J end by 2 bases, with 8 bases between. Germline CDR1 reads MDHEN; CDR2 reads SYDVKM. The length of the CDR3 is 13 residues. The CDR3 nucleotides read TGTGCCAGCAGTTTGGTCACCACCTACGAGCAGTACTTC. Its translation is CASSLVTTYEQYF.

This clonotype has ten or more counts. V and J are TRBV6-1 and TRBJ2-3, with TRBD1 matching 7 bases. The germline V gene encodes CDR1 MNHNS and CDR2 SASEGT. J lost 2 bases, V lost 4 bases, and 3 bases had no gene match. The CDR3 sequence is 14 residues long. CDR3 DNA: TGTGCCAGCAGTGGAGACAGGGACACAGATACGCAGTATTTT. Protein: CASSGDRDTDTQYF.

This clonotype was detected ten times or more. The V gene is TRBV5-4, the J gene TRBJ1-1, with D possibly TRBD1 on 5 matching bases. This CDR3 has 15 residues. Trimming took off 4 bases at V and 0 bases at J, with 13 bases between the two ends. The germline V gene encodes CDR1 SGHNT and CDR2 YYREEE (reference sequence). CDR3 coding DNA: TGTGCCAGCAGCGCATCCGGGACGTTGAACACTGAAGCTTTCTTT. Encoded protein: CASSASGTLNTEAFF.

This clonotype was counted many times. V and J are TRBV6-1 and TRBJ1-5; possible D gene TRBD1, 5 bases. Trimming left V 8 bases short and J 2 bases short, with 13 bases between. The CDR3 loop spans 14 amino acids. In germline, CDR1 is MNHNS, CDR2 SASEGT. The CDR3 region has the DNA TGTGCCAGCTCGGGGGGGATTGGCAATCAGCCCCAGCATTTT. It translates to CASSGGIGNQPQHF.

This clonotype was picked up a small number of times. V is TRBV3-1 and J is TRBJ2-7; D unresolved. Germline V gives CDR1 LGHDT, CDR2 YNNKEL (reference sequence). This CDR3 spans 16 amino acids. Trimming took off 1 base at V and 3 bases at J, with 16 bases between the two ends. As DNA, the CDR3 is TGTGCCAGCAGCCAAGGAAATGTCCTTTTTCACTACGAGCAGTACTTC. Its translation is CASSQGNVLFHYEQYF.

A note on this clonotype: This is likely a read error, given that the CDR3 carries no conserved phenylalanine or tryptophan at its end. The V and J genes are TRBV3-1 and TRBJ2-3, with 11 positions matching TRBD2. V shed 3 bases, J shed 4 bases, and the junction held 3 bases outside the gene matches. CDR1 is LGHDT, CDR2 YNNKEL, per germline (reference sequence). CDR3 length equals 15 residues. The CDR3 reads CASSHLAGGADTQYS. The CDR3 DNA sequence: TGTGCCAGCAGCCACCTAGCGGGGGGCGCAGATACGCAGTATTCT.

This clonotype occurred many times. CDR3 protein: CASSLLTQGERFNQPQHF. For the CDR3, the DNA is TGTGCCAGCAGTTTACTAACCCAGGGGGAGAGATTCAATCAGCCCCAGCATTTT. The rearrangement uses TRBV28 and TRBJ1-5; 7 bases align to TRBD1. CDR3 size: 18 residues. Germline values: CDR1 MDHEN, CDR2 SYDVKM. J was trimmed by 3 bases and V by 2 bases; bases with no gene match: 13.

This clonotype was seen at least ten times. The CDR3 is CASSLIGLVTEQYF. Written as DNA, the CDR3 is TGTGCCAGCAGTTTAATAGGACTAGTTACCGAGCAGTACTTC. The chain has TRBV28 and TRBJ2-7, with 7 bases matching TRBD2. CDR3 length: 14 residues. Looked up from germline, CDR1 is MDHEN and CDR2 is SYDVKM. The ends lost 2 bases at V and 6 bases at J; junction bases unmatched: 7.